This TCR beta chain was sequenced in a study of cytomegalovirus exposure and HLA in healthy donors. Study as a whole: A prior study identified 90 million to 120 million unique TCR beta sequences from 180 million or so T cells. Study results and caveats: Prior analysis indicated that the majority of TCR beta V segments exhibited productivity approximately 87% or approximately 30% of the time. V segments that were indistinguishable, TRBV6-2 and TRBV6-3 among them, were omitted from analysis. Later work found that TCR association rates differed between HLA loci; DRB1 had the most and HLA-C the fewest.

Regarding this clone: As yet, its antigen is unknown.

Researchers ran the PCR with 60 Vbeta and 13 Jbeta primers. The data were produced by immunoSEQ multiplex PCR, yet TCRdb's version contains in-frame clones alone and is incomplete. The sample consists of roughly 120,000 clones, around three quarters of them appearing once. J gave up 5 bases and V 4 bases, and 17 bases lay outside the gene matches. The CDR3 covers 17 residues. Per germline, CDR1 SGHRS and CDR2 YFSETQ. The V gene is TRBV5-1, the J gene TRBJ2-5; 7 bases align to TRBD2. Input material: PBMCs. The sequence was obtained from a middle-aged woman in good health and CMV-seropositive. As DNA, the CDR3 is TGCGCCAGCAGCCCCGATCTTGGGCGGGAGACGCGGGAGACCCAGTACTTC. Its translation: CASSPDLGRETRETQYF.